The clone carrying this T cell receptor (beta chain) was detected a few times. The data derive from a study of blood T cells in healthy people across ages. A second PCR, run for about 7 to 11 cycles, used a sample-barcoded 5' primer plus a J-beta primer mix. TCRdb used MiXCR to reprocess the 5' RACE reads, holding one entry per CDR3 protein. The sample has 730,000 or so distinct CDR3 sequences; approximately 40% are singletons. Germline V CDR1 and CDR2: SGHTA, FQGNSA. With V trimmed by 4 bases and J by 1 base, 3 bases remained unmatched. The CDR3 length is 14 residues. The receptor comes from a man older than 75 in good health. The chain carries TRBV7-2 and TRBJ2-7; TRBD1 matches at 8 bases. What was sequenced was blood. The CDR3 spells CASSSDRASYEQYF. The DNA of the CDR3 is TGTGCCAGCAGCTCGGACAGGGCGTCCTACGAGCAGTACTTC.